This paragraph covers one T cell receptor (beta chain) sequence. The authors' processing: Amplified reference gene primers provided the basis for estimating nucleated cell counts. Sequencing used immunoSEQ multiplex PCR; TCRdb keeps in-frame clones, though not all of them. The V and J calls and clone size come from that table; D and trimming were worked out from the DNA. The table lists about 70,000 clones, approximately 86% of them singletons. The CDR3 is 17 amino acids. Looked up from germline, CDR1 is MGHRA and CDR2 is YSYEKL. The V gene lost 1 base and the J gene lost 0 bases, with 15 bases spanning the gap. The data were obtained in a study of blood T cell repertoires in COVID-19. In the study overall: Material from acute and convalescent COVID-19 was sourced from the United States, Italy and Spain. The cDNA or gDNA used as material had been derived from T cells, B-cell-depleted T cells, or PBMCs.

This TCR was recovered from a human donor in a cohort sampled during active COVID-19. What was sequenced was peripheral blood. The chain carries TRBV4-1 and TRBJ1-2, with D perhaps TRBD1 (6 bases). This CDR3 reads CASSQVEANRANYGYTF. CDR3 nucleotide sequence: TGCGCCAGCAGCCAAGTAGAGGCAAACAGGGCTAACTATGGCTACACCTTC.